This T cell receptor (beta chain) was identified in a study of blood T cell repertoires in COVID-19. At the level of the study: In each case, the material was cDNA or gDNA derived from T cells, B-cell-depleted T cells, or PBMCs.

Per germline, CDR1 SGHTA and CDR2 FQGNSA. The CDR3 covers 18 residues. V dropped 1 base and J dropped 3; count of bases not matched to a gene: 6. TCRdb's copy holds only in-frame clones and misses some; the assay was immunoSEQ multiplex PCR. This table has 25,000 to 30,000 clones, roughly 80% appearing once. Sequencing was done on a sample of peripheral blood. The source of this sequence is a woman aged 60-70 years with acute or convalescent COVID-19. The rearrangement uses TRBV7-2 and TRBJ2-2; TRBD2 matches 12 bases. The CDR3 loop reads CASSLGTSGVWDTGELFF. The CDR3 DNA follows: TGTGCCAGCAGCTTAGGGACTAGCGGGGTATGGGACACCGGGGAGCTGTTTTTT.